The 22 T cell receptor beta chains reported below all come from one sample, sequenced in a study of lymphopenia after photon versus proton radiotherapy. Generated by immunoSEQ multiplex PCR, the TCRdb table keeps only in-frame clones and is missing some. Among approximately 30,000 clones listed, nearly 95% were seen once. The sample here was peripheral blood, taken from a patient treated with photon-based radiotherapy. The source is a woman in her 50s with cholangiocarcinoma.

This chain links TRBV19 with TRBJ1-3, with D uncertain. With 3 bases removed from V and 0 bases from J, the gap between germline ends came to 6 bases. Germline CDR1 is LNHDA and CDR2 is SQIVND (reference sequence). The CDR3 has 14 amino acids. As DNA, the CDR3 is TGTGCCAGTAGTATCGGGAGCTCTGGAAACACCATATATTTT. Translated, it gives CASSIGSSGNTIYF.

CDR3 DNA sequence: TGTGCCAGCAGTCCTACAGGGGCCGACAACTATGGCTACACCTTC. This sequence encodes CASSPTGADNYGYTF. The chain carries TRBV6-5 and TRBJ1-2, with TRBD1 matching over 7 bases. The germline V gene encodes CDR1 MNHEY and CDR2 SVGAGI. CDR3 length equals 15 residues. V shed 5 bases and J 2 bases; nucleotides not matched to a gene: 8.

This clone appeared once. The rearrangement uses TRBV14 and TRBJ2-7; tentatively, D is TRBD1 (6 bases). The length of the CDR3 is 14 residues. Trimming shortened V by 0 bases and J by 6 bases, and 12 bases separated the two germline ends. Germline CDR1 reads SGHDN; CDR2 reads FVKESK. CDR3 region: CASSQDFIQGEQYF. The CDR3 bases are TGTGCCAGCAGCCAAGATTTTATACAGGGCGAGCAGTACTTC.

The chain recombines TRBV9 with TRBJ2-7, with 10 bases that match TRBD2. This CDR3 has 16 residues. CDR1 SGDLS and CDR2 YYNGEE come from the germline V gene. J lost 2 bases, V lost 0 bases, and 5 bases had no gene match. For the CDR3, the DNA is TGTGCCAGCAGCGTAGTCGCTAGCGGGGGACCCTACGAGCAGTACTTC. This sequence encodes CASSVVASGGPYEQYF.

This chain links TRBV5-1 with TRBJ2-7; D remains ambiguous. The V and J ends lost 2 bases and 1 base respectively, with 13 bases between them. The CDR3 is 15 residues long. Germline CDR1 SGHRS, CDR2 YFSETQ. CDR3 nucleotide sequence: TGCGCCAGCAGCTTCTCGTCCACGATTTCCTACGAGCAGTACTTC. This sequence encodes CASSFSSTISYEQYF.

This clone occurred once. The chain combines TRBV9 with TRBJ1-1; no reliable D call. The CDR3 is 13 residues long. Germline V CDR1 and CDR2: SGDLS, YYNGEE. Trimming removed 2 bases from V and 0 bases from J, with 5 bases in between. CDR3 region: CASSVDLNTEAFF. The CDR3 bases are TGTGCCAGCAGCGTCGACCTGAACACTGAAGCTTTCTTT.

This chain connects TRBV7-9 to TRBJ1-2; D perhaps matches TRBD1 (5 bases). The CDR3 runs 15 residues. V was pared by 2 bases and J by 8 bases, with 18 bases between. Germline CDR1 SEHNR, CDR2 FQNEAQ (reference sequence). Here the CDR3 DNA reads TGTGCCAGCAGCTTACTGTCCCCCGGGGCCTGGGGCTACACCTTC. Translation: CASSLLSPGAWGYTF. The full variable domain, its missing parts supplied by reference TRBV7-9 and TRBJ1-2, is DTGVSQNPRHKITKRGQNVTFRCDPISEHNRLYWYRQTLGQGPEFLTYFQNEAQLEKSRLLSDRFSAERPKGSFSTLEIQRTEQGDSAMYLCASSLLSPGAWGYTFGSGTRLTVV.

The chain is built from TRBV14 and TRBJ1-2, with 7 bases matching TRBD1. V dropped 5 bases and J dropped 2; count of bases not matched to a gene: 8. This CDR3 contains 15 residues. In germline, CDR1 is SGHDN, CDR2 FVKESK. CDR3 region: CASSSLTGWNYGYTF. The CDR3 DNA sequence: TGTGCCAGCAGCTCACTGACAGGGTGGAACTATGGCTACACCTTC.

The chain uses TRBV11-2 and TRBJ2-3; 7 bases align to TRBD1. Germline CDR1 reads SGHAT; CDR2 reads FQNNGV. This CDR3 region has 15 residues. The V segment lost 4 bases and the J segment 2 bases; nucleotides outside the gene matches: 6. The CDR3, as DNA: TGTGCCAGCAGCTCAGGGGGTGCCTACACAGATACGCAGTATTTT. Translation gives CASSSGGAYTDTQYF.

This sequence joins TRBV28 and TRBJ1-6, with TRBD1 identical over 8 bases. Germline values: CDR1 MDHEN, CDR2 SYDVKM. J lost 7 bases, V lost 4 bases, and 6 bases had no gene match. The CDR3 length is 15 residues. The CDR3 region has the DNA TGTGCCAGCAGTTCGACAGGGGACCGGAATTCACCCCTCCACTTT. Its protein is CASSSTGDRNSPLHF.

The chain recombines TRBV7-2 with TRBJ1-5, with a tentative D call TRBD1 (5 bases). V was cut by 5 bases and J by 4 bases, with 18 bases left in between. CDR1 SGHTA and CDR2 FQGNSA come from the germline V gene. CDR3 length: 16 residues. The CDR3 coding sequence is TGTGCCAGCAGCCCCGGTGGGCAGGGTAAAAATCAGCCCCAGCATTTT. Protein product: CASSPGGQGKNQPQHF.

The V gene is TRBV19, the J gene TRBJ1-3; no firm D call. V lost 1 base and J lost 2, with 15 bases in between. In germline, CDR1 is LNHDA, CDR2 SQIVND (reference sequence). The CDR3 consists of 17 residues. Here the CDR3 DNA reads TGTGCCAGTAGTATAGTGGGCCAGGCCACCCCTGGAAACACCATATATTTT. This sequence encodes CASSIVGQATPGNTIYF.

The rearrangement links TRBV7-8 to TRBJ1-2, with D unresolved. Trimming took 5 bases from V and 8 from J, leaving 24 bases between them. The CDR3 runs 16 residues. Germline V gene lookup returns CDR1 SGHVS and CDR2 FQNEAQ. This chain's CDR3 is CASSPAPGRRREGYTF. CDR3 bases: TGTGCCAGCAGCCCAGCCCCCGGCCGTAGAAGGGAGGGCTACACCTTC.

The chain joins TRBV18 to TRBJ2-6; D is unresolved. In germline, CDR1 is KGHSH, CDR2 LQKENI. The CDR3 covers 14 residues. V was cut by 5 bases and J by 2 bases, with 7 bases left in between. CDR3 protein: CASSGGAGANVLTF. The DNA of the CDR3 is TGTGCCAGCTCAGGTGGGGCTGGGGCCAACGTCCTGACTTTC.

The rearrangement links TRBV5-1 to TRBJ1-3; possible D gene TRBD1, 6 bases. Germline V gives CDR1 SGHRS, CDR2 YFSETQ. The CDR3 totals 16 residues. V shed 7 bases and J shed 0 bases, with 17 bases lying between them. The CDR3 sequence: CASATEGGNSGNTIYF. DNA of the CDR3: TGCGCCAGCGCTACCGAGGGGGGAAACTCTGGAAACACCATATATTTT.

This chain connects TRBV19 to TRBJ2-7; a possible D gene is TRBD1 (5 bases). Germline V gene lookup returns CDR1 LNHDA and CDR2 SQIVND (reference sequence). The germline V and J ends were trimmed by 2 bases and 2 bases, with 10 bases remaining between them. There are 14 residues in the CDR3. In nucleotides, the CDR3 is TGTGCCAGTAGTATACAGGGTCTCACCTACGAGCAGTACTTC. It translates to CASSIQGLTYEQYF.

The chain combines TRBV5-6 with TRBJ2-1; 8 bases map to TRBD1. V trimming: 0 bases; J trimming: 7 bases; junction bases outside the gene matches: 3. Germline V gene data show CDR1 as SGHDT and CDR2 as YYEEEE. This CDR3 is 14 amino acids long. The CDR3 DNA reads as TGTGCCAGCAGCTTGGTTCAGGGGGCAAATGAGCAGTTCTTC. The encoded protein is CASSLVQGANEQFF.

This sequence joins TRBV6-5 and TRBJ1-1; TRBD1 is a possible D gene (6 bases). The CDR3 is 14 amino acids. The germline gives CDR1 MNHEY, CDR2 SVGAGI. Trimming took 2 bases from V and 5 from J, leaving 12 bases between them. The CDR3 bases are TGTGCCAGCAGTTACGATACAGGGATAACTGAAGCTTTCTTT. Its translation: CASSYDTGITEAFF.

The CDR3 sequence is CASSELRGVGVEKLFF. Here the CDR3 DNA reads TGTGCCAGCAGTGAATTACGTGGGGTGGGGGTTGAAAAACTGTTTTTT. V and J are TRBV25-1 and TRBJ1-4, with a weak D call TRBD1 (5 bases). Trimming pared 1 base from V and 7 bases from J, leaving 16 bases between. The germline V gene has CDR1 MGHDK and CDR2 SYGVNS. This CDR3 has 16 residues.

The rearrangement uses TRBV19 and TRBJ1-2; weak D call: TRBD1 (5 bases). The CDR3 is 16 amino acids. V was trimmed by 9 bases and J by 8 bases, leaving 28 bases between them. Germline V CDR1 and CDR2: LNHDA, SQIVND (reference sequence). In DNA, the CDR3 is TGTGCCAGCTGGGGGGACCGACCAACCCGGGTTTGGGGCTACACCTTC. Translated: CASWGDRPTRVWGYTF.

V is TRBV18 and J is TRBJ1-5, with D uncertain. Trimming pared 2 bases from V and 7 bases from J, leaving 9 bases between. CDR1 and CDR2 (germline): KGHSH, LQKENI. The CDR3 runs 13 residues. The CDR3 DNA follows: TGTGCCAGCTCACCAGGGGAGGAACAGCCCCAGCATTTT. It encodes CASSPGEEQPQHF.

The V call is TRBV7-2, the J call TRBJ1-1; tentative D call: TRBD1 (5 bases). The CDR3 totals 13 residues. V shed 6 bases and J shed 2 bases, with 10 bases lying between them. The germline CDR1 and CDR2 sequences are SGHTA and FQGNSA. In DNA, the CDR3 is TGTGCCAGCAGGCGGGACCAAAACACTGAAGCTTTCTTT. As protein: CASRRDQNTEAFF. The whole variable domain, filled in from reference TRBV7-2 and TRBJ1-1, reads GAGVSQSPSNKVTEKGKDVELRCDPISGHTALYWYRQSLGQGLEFLIYFQGNSAPDKSGLPSDRFSAERTGGSVSTLTIQRTQQEDSAVYLCASRRDQNTEAFFGQGTRLTVV.